The T cell receptor beta chain described here comes from a study of cytomegalovirus exposure and HLA in healthy donors (TCRdb year 2017). As for the study more broadly: According to an earlier analysis of around 600 of the donors, roughly 180 million T cells yielded roughly 110 million unique TCR beta sequences and about 300 Gb of sequence data. Roughly 290 gigabases of sequencing data and 75 million to 85 million unique TCR sequences made up an early release that covered several hundred HLA-typed donors. Of the roughly 410 genotyped donors, approximately 80% were placed in the genetic ancestry cluster associated with self-reported Caucasian donors. The study was designed to test whether signatures of past pathogen exposure could be identified by cataloging public T cell receptors. The study profiled the T cell repertoires of about 720 subjects by immunosequencing and related them to cytomegalovirus serostatus. In addition to the first cohort of roughly 700 subjects, a separate validation cohort of 130 or so different subjects was used. To predict cytomegalovirus infection status, the study combined high-throughput TCR immunosequencing, statistical association of individual TCRs with disease status, and machine learning. To study patterns of TCR occurrence, a later analysis re-analyzed previously published TCR beta repertoires from more than 550 donors and added high-resolution HLA genotyping. The later analysis used no new phenotypic data to find candidate immune exposures, relying instead on TCR beta sequences and their occurrence across donors. To decide whether each TCR beta V gene segment behaved as functional or pseudogenic, an earlier analysis of approximately 590 of the donors relied on high-throughput TCR beta sequencing. Alongside the repertoire data, information on donor age, sex, ethnicity and CMV serostatus was compiled. Genome-wide SNP genotypes for about 60% of the 666 donors were used in a later genetic analysis, which treated that subset as a discovery cohort. All discovery cohort repertoires had been generated on a single sequencing platform. Class I and class II HLA loci were covered by the typing at four-digit resolution. Typing coverage varied by locus: roughly 629-640 donors for A, B, C, DRB1 and DQB1; 500 to 550 for DQA1; around 570 for DPA1; around 450 for DPB1. A handful of DR-DQ haplotypes were handled as single units for association and clustering because linkage in the cohort was strong. On average, roughly 250,000 unique TCR beta nucleotide sequences were sequenced per donor among 398 genotyped donors of the cohort, with about 17% of those sequences being non-productive. Findings and caveats that apply to the study as a whole: Because HLA typing was missing for some donors at each locus, association tests included only the typed subset. In a later analysis, HLA-associated TCR beta chains were found to be more clonally expanded and to have lower generation probabilities than equally common non-associated chains. The cohort was sequenced for TCR beta chains only, and without alpha or paired-chain data the features that could be detected were limited. Three of the identified cytomegalovirus-associated TCR beta chains were confirmed in vitro to be specific for cytomegalovirus antigens. Linkage disequilibrium might explain the correlated functional status among segregating V segments, but an unknown experimental factor could not be ruled out. The authors suggested that the approach could potentially be extended to other disease states and immunological phenotypes. In a later analysis, several top co-occurrence clusters were reported to appear linked to parvovirus B19, influenza, CMV and Epstein-Barr virus. A later genetic analysis reported fewer N-insertions in productive TCRs among donors in an Asian-associated ancestry cluster than the roughly 650-donor mean. Specific HLA alleles were associated with over 15,000 TCR beta sequences at a false discovery rate of 0.05 in a later analysis. An association between a missense DCLRE1C variant and V-gene and J-gene trimming of TCR beta chains was found in a later genetic analysis and replicated in an independent cohort. In the study, around 160 TCR beta chains were listed as associated with cytomegalovirus. A cluster of highly shared sequence variants was judged likely to represent a technical artifact of the sequencing pipeline. A further reported finding was that TCR beta sequences accurately predicted the HLA-A and HLA-B alleles for most subjects in the first cohort. When HLA alleles, especially DR and DQ, strongly co-occurred, TCR associations were difficult to assign to individual alleles. In an earlier analysis of 500 to 650 of the donors, most TCR beta V segments appeared in productive rearrangements about 87% or about 30% of the time, broadly matching IMGT annotations. In both the original and validation cohorts, the classifier was reported to diagnose cytomegalovirus status with high specificity and sensitivity. Some IMGT-functional V segments, including TRBV6-2 and TRBV6-3, could not be told apart with the 87-base-pair reads, so those segments were excluded. Across donors, most TCR sequences were observed very rarely, whereas some public TCRs were present in many individuals. A later analysis found that most CMV-associated TCR beta chains appeared HLA-restricted, with HLA associations seemingly driven largely by CMV exposure. In a later analysis, the rate of TCR association differed among HLA loci, with DRB1 alleles having the most associated TCRs and HLA-C alleles having the fewest. The presence/absence analyses assumed that sequencing depth was roughly uniform across donors, and that assumption may not be true. The only immune exposure information available for the cohort was CMV serostatus. The earlier analysis of fewer than 750 of the donors excluded fewer than 20 rarely observed V segments, including chromosome 9 orphons, because counts were too low.

Its CDR3 holds 11 amino acids, cysteine through phenylalanine. Only the CDR3 DNA stays, 33 bases, in frame from base 1. Taken from the germline V gene, the CDR1 and CDR2 loops are SNHLY and FYNNEI. Trimming takes 8 bases from V and 9 bases from J, and the germline ends sit 11 bases apart. This clone was seen a single time. What this receptor recognizes is not known. No qualities accompany the bases; no much larger clone lies one base away. The cohort consisted of 666 healthy bone marrow donors. At the time of sampling, every cohort member was nominally healthy, though immune exposures that went unrecorded were likely present. The donor was CMV seropositive and belonged to the group of 250 to 300 seropositive cohort members. Each donor provided a peripheral blood sample, and peripheral blood mononuclear cells were used for TCR beta sequencing. The Qiagen DNeasy Blood Extraction Kit was used to extract genomic DNA from the blood cell samples.

Library preparation used the immunoSEQ multiplex PCR assay. For the multiplex PCR, a mixture combining 60 forward primers for TCR Vbeta segments and 13 reverse primers for TCR Jbeta segments was used. The CDR3 region of rearranged TCR beta genes was amplified from genomic DNA by a multiplex PCR assay. On the Illumina HiSeq System, the amplified TCR beta libraries were sequenced as 87-base-pair reads. The study's own analysis went as follows. In a later analysis, 77 million or so unique TCR beta chains were counted across the roughly 670 repertoires, and around 11 million of these chains were shared by at least two donors. Raw reads were error-corrected and collapsed into unique sequences by a nearest-neighbor algorithm in which closely related sequences were merged to remove PCR and sequencing errors. CDR3 sequences were aligned to IMGT reference sequences to assign V, D and J gene segments. For a sequence to be retained, a match of at least six nucleotides to both a V gene segment and a J gene segment was required. A rearrangement was called productive if the CDR3 had no stop codons and remained in frame with V and J, and every other rearrangement was called non-productive. Following IMGT convention, CDR3 was defined as the stretch from the second conserved V-encoded cysteine to the conserved J-encoded phenylalanine. Sequences without an unambiguous match to a single V gene segment were excluded from the earlier analysis of over 500 of the donors. An earlier analysis of approximately 590 of the donors called V segments functional above 56.7% productive rearrangements and segregating when the between-donor standard deviation exceeded 5%. A statistical classification framework was built for diagnosing cytomegalovirus status from the catalog of TCR beta chain sequences. In a later analysis, TCR nucleotide sequences were compared against IMGT/GENE-DB human TR gene sequences so that V and J genes could be assigned. Using the TCRdist pipeline, a later analysis assigned CDR3 sequences along with most-parsimonious VDJ recombination scenarios. In a later analysis, each TCR beta chain was defined by its CDR3 amino acid sequence together with its V-gene family, and reads lacking a unique V-gene family were excluded. To address suspected cross-contamination and a sequencing artifact, a later analysis removed 592 highly shared, low-generation-probability nucleotide sequences. In a later analysis, a clonal expansion index was calculated for each public chain from normalized within-repertoire ranks of inferred template counts. A later analysis computed generation probabilities with a VDJ recombination model fitted to out-of-frame rearrangements, and checked the results against IGoR. In a later analysis, TCR-TCR, TCR-HLA and TCR-CMV co-occurrence was scored with hypergeometric tests, and a repertoire-size bias correction was applied to TCR pairs. In a later analysis, false discovery rates were estimated by permuting HLA or CMV assignments 20 times. A later analysis grouped co-occurring TCRs with DBSCAN, adding TCRdist sequence similarity when clustering within HLA-allele-positive subsets. Co-occurrence clustering excluded repertoires with fewer than 30,000 or more than 120,000 public chains, plus five with anomalous nucleotide sharing. Drawn from immuneACCESS, this table holds only the in-frame rearrangements with V and J called that TCRdb kept. Clones are partly lost; checked studies trace under half to an unresolved V gene and leave the rest unexplained. The V and J calls and clone size come from that table; D and trimming were worked out from the DNA. The sample profile shows 120,000 or so clones; over 60% of them were found once. The ten largest make up 2.5% to 3.5% of the sample.

The sequence came from a woman between 40 and 50 years old in good health and CMV-seropositive. The sample consisted of PBMCs. The V and J genes are TRBV2 and TRBJ2-1; no D segment can be confidently identified. The DNA sequence is given as TGTGCCAGCGAGGTTGATAGTGAGCAGTTCTTC. This yields the protein CASEVDSEQFF.